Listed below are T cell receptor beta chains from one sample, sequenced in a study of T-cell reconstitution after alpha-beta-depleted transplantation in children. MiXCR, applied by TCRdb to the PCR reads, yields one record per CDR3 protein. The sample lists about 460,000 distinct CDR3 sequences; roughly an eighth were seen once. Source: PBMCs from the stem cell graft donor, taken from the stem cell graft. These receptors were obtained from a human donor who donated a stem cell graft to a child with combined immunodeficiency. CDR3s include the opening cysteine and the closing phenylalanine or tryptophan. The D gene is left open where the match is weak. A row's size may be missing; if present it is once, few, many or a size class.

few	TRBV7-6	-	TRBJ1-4	TGTGCCAGCAGCCTCTACAGGGATCCTAATGAAAAACTGTTTTTT	CASSLYRDPNEKLFF
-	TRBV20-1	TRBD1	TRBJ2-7	TGCAGTGTTTTAGGACAGGGGTTGGTAAACGAGCAGTACTTC	CSVLGQGLVNEQYF
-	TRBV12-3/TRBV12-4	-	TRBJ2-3	TGTGCCAGCAGTTTAACCGGGGTGGGGCGTGTAGATACGCAGTATTTT	CASSLTGVGRVDTQYF
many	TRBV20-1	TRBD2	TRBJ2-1	TGCAGTGCTAGAGATCCAACTAGCGGGGTTGTCAATGAGCAGTTCTTC	CSARDPTSGVVNEQFF
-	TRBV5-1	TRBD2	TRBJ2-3	TGCGCCAGCAGCTTGGAGGGACTAGCGAGAACAGATACGCAGTATTTT	CASSLEGLARTDTQYF
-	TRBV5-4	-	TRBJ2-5	TGTGCCAGCAGCTTTTCAGGGGCAGAGACCCAGTACTTC	CASSFSGAETQYF
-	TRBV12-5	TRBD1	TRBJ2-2	TGTGCTAGTGATCCGGGACAGGGTCTAGTCGGGGAGCTGTTTTTT	CASDPGQGLVGELFF
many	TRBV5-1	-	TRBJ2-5	TGCGCCAGTGGATTAGACGGAGCGCAAGAGACCCAGTACTTC	CASGLDGAQETQYF
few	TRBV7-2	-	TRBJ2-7	TGTGCCAGCACCACGTCAGGGCAGTCCTCCTACGAGCAGTACTTC	CASTTSGQSSYEQYF
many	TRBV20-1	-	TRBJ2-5	TGCAGTGCTAGACCCCCGGCAGAGACCCAGTACTTC	CSARPPAETQYF
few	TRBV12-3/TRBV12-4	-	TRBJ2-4	TGTGCCAGCAGTTTAGCGGCCTTAGCCAAAAACATTCAGTACTTC	CASSLAALAKNIQYF
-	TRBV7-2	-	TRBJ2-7	TGTGCCAGCAGCATTCCCACCGGGACACTCAACTACGAGCAGTACTTC	CASSIPTGTLNYEQYF
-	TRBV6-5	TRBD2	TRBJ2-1	TGTGCCAGCAGTTGGCTAGCGGGAAATAGTGGGAATGAGCAGTTCTTC	CASSWLAGNSGNEQFF
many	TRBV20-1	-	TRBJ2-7	TGCAGTGCCTTCGGGACACAGGGACCCTACGAGCAGTACTTC	CSAFGTQGPYEQYF
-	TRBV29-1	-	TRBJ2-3	TGCAGCGTTTGTAACAGCCCTGGCACAGATACGCAGTATTTT	CSVCNSPGTDTQYF
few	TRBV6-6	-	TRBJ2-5	TGTGCCAGCAGGGGGGACTCGCAAGAGACCCAGTACTTC	CASRGDSQETQYF
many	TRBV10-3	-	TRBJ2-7	TGTGCCATCAGTGTTAACGGCGAGCAGTACTTC	CAISVNGEQYF
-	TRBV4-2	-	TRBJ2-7	TGTGCCAGCAATGGCTGGGGGAGAAGGGGCTACGAGCAGTACTTC	CASNGWGRRGYEQYF
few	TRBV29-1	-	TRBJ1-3	TGCAGCTCAACGAGCGGAAACACCATATATTTT	CSSTSGNTIYF
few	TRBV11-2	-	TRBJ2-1	TGTGCCAGCAGCTTAGAGGGCCACCACAATGAGCAGTTCTTC	CASSLEGHHNEQFF
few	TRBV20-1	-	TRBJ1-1	TGCAGTGCTAGCGGAAGGGGGGGGTCCACTGAAGCTTTCTTT	CSASGRGGSTEAFF
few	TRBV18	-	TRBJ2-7	TGTGCCAGCTCACCATGGGAGGTCCGCTCCTACGAGCAGTACTTC	CASSPWEVRSYEQYF
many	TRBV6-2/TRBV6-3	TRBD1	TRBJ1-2	TGTGCCAGCAGTCTACCGGGACAGAGGAGATATGGCTACACCTTC	CASSLPGQRRYGYTF
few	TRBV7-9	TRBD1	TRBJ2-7	TGTGCCAGCAGCTTGCAACAGGGGGCCTACGAGCAGTACTTC	CASSLQQGAYEQYF
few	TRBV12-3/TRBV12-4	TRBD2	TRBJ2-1	TGTGCCAGCAGTGGTCCACTAGCGGAGCAGTTCTTC	CASSGPLAEQFF
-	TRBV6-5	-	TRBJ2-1	TGTGCCAGCAGTTACAGGCGAGTGGGCGGCAATGAGCAGTTCTTC	CASSYRRVGGNEQFF
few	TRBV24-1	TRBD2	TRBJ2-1	TGTGCCACCAGTGACTCTACGGGACTAGCCGACAATGAGCAGTTCTTC	CATSDSTGLADNEQFF
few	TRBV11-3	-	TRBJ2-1	TGTGCCAGCAGCTTAACAGGGTGGGCCGGGAATGAGCAGTTCTTC	CASSLTGWAGNEQFF
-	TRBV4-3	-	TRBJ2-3	TGCGCCAGCAGCCAAGATTGGGGACGGAGCACAGATACGCAGTATTTT	CASSQDWGRSTDTQYF
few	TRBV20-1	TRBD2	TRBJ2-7	TGCAGTGCTAGAGGTCTAGCGGATACCTACGAGCAGTACTTC	CSARGLADTYEQYF
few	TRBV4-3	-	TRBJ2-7	TGCGCCAGCAGCCAAGAGTTTTTTGGAGCGGGTGGATACGAGCAGTACTTC	CASSQEFFGAGGYEQYF
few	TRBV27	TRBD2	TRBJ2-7	TGTGCCAGCAGTTGGAGCGGGGCGACGGGGGAGCAGTACTTC	CASSWSGATGEQYF
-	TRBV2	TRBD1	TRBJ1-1	TGTGCCAGCAGTGTACAGGGGGAGGTCACTGAAGCTTTCTTT	CASSVQGEVTEAFF
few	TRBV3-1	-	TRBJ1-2	TGTGCCAGCAGCCCCTACGGCAGGGGAACCTATGGCTACACCTTC	CASSPYGRGTYGYTF
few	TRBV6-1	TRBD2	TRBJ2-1	TGTGCCAGCAGTCCATTTACTAGCGTATCAATGCGGGAGCAGTTCTTC	CASSPFTSVSMREQFF
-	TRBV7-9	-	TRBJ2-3	TGTGCCAGCAGCTTAGGCAACCTTAGGGGCACAGATACGCAGTATTTT	CASSLGNLRGTDTQYF
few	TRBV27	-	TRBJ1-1	TGTGCCAGCCGTTCCCGTGCGGGGGCAGGCGCTTTCTTT	CASRSRAGAGAFF
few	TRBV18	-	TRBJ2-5	TGTGCCAGCTCACCACCGATAGGGTACCAAGAGACCCAGTACTTC	CASSPPIGYQETQYF
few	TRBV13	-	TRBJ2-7	TGTGCCAGCAGCTCAGCGACAGCGGCCTACGAGCAGTACTTC	CASSSATAAYEQYF
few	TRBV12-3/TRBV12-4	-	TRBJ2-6	TGTGCCAGTAACGACCCTGGCTCTGGGGCCAACGTCCTGACTTTC	CASNDPGSGANVLTF
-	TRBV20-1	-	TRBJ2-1	TGCAGTGCTAGAGATCCCCCTGAACCACCCTACAATGAGCAGTTCTTC	CSARDPPEPPYNEQFF
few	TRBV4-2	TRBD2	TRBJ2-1	TGTGCCAGCAGCCAAGGGACTAGCGGGGTGGGTGAGCAGTTCTTC	CASSQGTSGVGEQFF
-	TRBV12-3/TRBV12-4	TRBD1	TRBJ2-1	TGTGCCAGCAGTCCCAAGACAGGGATGGCCAATGAGCAGTTCTTC	CASSPKTGMANEQFF
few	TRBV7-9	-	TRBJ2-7	TGTGCCAGCACCAACGAGGCTGGCGAGCAGTACTTC	CASTNEAGEQYF
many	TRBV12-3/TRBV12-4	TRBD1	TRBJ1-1	TGTGCCATTCGGGACAGGCTAGGGACTGAAGCTTTCTTT	CAIRDRLGTEAFF
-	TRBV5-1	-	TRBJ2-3	TGCGCCAGCAGCTTGGATCTGCGGTATAGCACAGATACGCAGTATTTT	CASSLDLRYSTDTQYF
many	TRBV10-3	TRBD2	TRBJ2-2	TGTGCCATCAGTGGGGCCGGGACTAGTGCTGACGGGGAGCTGTTTTTT	CAISGAGTSADGELFF